This entry lists 18 T cell receptor beta chains sequenced from one sample in a study of T cell responses to AZD1222 COVID-19 vaccine (dated by TCRdb to about 2021). Preparation of the library involved the immunoSEQ multiplex PCR assay. This is the immuneACCESS table as TCRdb keeps it, with only in-frame sequences that have V and J called. A part of the clones is gone; compared with another copy, unresolved V genes explain less than half, and the rest is unexplained. The sample data list 65,000 to 80,000 clones, and 88% of these were observed just once. 4.8% of the sample is in the top ten clones. The time point label for this specimen denotes: about 28 days (+/-7) after the second vaccine dose. Taken with the paper, the label for treatment or condition translates to: meningococcal conjugate vaccine given as trial control. The input for sequencing was peripheral blood, taken 28 days after the second dose of the MenACWY control vaccine. These receptors all stem from an adult who received the MenACWY meningococcal vaccine as a control.

The CDR3 loop is CASSLEQGSSYNSPLHF. CDR3 coding DNA: TGTGCCAGTAGTCTTGAACAGGGGAGTTCCTATAATTCACCCCTCCACTTT. The V and J genes are TRBV19 and TRBJ1-6; TRBD1 aligns across 7 bases. Per germline, CDR1 LNHDA and CDR2 SQIVND (reference sequence). There are 17 residues in the CDR3. Trimming at V came to 5 bases and at J to 1 base, leaving 8 bases not matched to a gene.

V usage is TRBV19 and J usage is TRBJ1-2, with D unclear. Germline V CDR1 and CDR2: LNHDA, SQIVND (reference sequence). This CDR3 is 14 amino acids long. The germline V and J ends were trimmed by 3 bases and 8 bases, with 16 bases remaining between them. Written as DNA, the CDR3 is TGTGCCAGTAGTATGCCCGCCCCCGTAGGGGGCTACACCTTC. This codes for CASSMPAPVGGYTF. The whole variable domain, filled in from reference TRBV19 and TRBJ1-2, reads DGGITQSPKYLFRKEGQNVTLSCEQNLNHDAMYWYRQDPGQGLRLIYYSQIVNDFQKGDIAEGYSVSREKKESFPLTVTSAQKNPTAFYLCASSMPAPVGGYTFGSGTRLTVV.

This chain connects TRBV6-6 to TRBJ2-3, with 7 bases aligning to TRBD1. Germline assignment: CDR1 MNHNY and CDR2 SVGAGI (reference sequence). This CDR3 is built from 17 residues. V was pared by 5 bases and J by 0 bases, with 11 bases of the junction left unmatched. Here the CDR3 DNA reads TGTGCCAGCAGTCGGCGAGGGGGCGAATACAGCACAGATACGCAGTATTTT. Protein: CASSRRGGEYSTDTQYF.

CDR3 nucleotides: TGTGCCAGCAGCTTACTCACGGCCGCCTACAATGAGCAGTTCTTC. Protein sequence: CASSLLTAAYNEQFF. V is TRBV7-3 and J is TRBJ2-1; D uncertain. V was shortened by 2 bases and J by 2 bases, with 10 bases between the two germline ends. CDR1 is SGHTA and CDR2 is FQGTGA in the germline V gene. This CDR3 comprises 15 residues.

The V gene is TRBV7-2, the J gene TRBJ1-5; D is unclear. CDR3 length equals 14 residues. The V end lost 1 base, the J end lost 3 bases, and 7 bases lay between the germline ends. Germline V gives CDR1 SGHTA, CDR2 FQGNSA. The DNA of the CDR3 is TGTGCCAGCAGCTTAGACGGGAACAATCAGCCCCAGCATTTT. Protein sequence: CASSLDGNNQPQHF. Together with reference TRBV7-2 and TRBJ1-5, the CDR3 gives the full variable domain: GAGVSQSPSNKVTEKGKDVELRCDPISGHTALYWYRQSLGQGLEFLIYFQGNSAPDKSGLPSDRFSAERTGGSVSTLTIQRTQQEDSAVYLCASSLDGNNQPQHFGDGTRLSIL.

CDR3 in DNA: TGTGCCAGCATGCTGGGGGGTTTCGGCGTAGAAGAGACCCAGTACTTC. Residues: CASMLGGFGVEETQYF. This chain uses TRBV28 with TRBJ2-5; TRBD2 is a possible D gene (6 bases). Trimming took off 7 bases at V and 3 bases at J, with 21 bases between the two ends. The CDR3 spans 16 residues. Germline assignment: CDR1 MDHEN and CDR2 SYDVKM.

The rearrangement links TRBV19 to TRBJ1-1; TRBD1 is a possible D gene (5 bases). The CDR3 consists of 15 residues. Deletions cut 3 bases from V and 7 bases from J, with 18 bases between. CDR1 is LNHDA and CDR2 is SQIVND in the germline V gene (reference sequence). Written as DNA, the CDR3 is TGTGCCAGTAGTATGTGGGACGCCCGGAGCGGTGAAGCTTTCTTT. Translated, it gives CASSMWDARSGEAFF.

The chain employs TRBV29-1 and TRBJ2-7, with D maybe TRBD2 (6 bases). Trimming took off 2 bases at V and 3 bases at J, with 20 bases between the two ends. The CDR3 sequence is 16 residues long. CDR1 SQVTM and CDR2 ANQGSEA come from the germline V gene. CDR3 bases: TGCAGCGTTGAATTAATCCGGGACTTCCACAACTACGAGCAGTACTTC. Its protein is CSVELIRDFHNYEQYF.

This clone was found once. DNA of the CDR3: TGTGCCAGCAGGGCCCGAAAGACCTATAATTCACCCCTCCACTTT. Amino acids: CASRARKTYNSPLHF. The chain employs TRBV7-2 and TRBJ1-6; D unclear. CDR1 and CDR2 (germline): SGHTA, FQGNSA. Deletions cut 6 bases from V and 2 bases from J, with 11 bases between. This CDR3 has 15 amino acids.

This clone appeared once. V is TRBV5-4 and J is TRBJ2-7; tentative D call: TRBD1 (6 bases). Per the germline V gene, CDR1 is SGHNT and CDR2 is YYREEE (reference sequence). The V gene lost 3 bases and the J gene lost 1 base, with 8 bases spanning the gap. The CDR3 extends over 13 amino acids. As DNA, the CDR3 is TGTGCCAGCAGCTCTACAGGGTCCTACGAGCAGTACTTC. It codes for CASSSTGSYEQYF.

The V call is TRBV4-1, the J call TRBJ2-6; TRBD1 matches 7 bases. V was clipped by 4 bases and J by 1 base; unmatched bases: 4. The V gene's germline CDR1 is MGHRA and CDR2 YSYEKL. This CDR3 spans 16 amino acids. The CDR3 protein is CASSLTGVSGANVLTF. In DNA form, the CDR3 reads TGCGCCAGCAGCCTCACAGGGGTTTCTGGGGCCAACGTCCTGACTTTC.

This clone was observed once. CDR3 in amino acids: CASRGTGTTEAFF. The CDR3 coding sequence is TGTGCCAGCAGGGGGACAGGGACTACTGAAGCTTTCTTT. The chain employs TRBV2 and TRBJ1-1; the match to TRBD1 covers 9 bases. The CDR3 totals 13 residues. The V gene's germline CDR1 is SNHLY and CDR2 FYNNEI. Unmatched junction bases numbered 4, after V lost 6 bases and J lost 5 bases.

This chain connects TRBV5-4 to TRBJ2-7; weak D call: TRBD2 (6 bases). The V end lost 4 bases, the J end lost 3 bases, and 17 bases lay between the germline ends. Germline CDR1 is SGHNT and CDR2 is YYREEE (reference sequence). CDR3 length equals 15 residues. CDR3 coding DNA: TGTGCCAGCAGCCGAGGGGCGGGGTACCTCTACGAGCAGTACTTC. This sequence encodes CASSRGAGYLYEQYF.

This rearrangement joins TRBV9 to TRBJ1-6; possible D gene TRBD1, 5 bases. Trimming removed 0 bases at V and 10 bases at J, with 14 bases between. CDR3 size: 15 residues. From germline, CDR1 is SGDLS and CDR2 YYNGEE. For the CDR3, the DNA is TGTGCCAGCAGCGTAGAGGGACGGGGTGGATCACCCCTCCACTTT. Translated, it gives CASSVEGRGGSPLHF.

The gene calls are TRBV10-3 and TRBJ2-7; D gene unclear. Trimming took 0 bases from V and 2 from J, leaving 5 bases between them. Germline-derived CDR1 and CDR2 are ENHRY and SYGVKD. The CDR3 loop spans 13 amino acids. The CDR3 DNA reads TGTGCCATCAGTGAGTCGACCACCTACGAGCAGTACTTC. This translates into CAISESTTYEQYF.

V gene TRBV19 combines with J gene TRBJ2-1; TRBD2 aligns across 10 bases. Germline V gives CDR1 LNHDA, CDR2 SQIVND (reference sequence). The trim removed 10 bases at V and 0 bases at J, leaving 9 bases unmatched. The CDR3 covers 16 residues. The CDR3 here is CATDGEREGSYNEQFF. In nucleotides, the CDR3 is TGTGCCACCGACGGGGAGCGGGAGGGCTCCTACAATGAGCAGTTCTTC.

V usage is TRBV5-1 and J usage is TRBJ2-1; D tentatively fits TRBD1 or TRBD2 (6 bases each). Germline CDR1 SGHRS, CDR2 YFSETQ. V shed 5 bases and J shed 5 bases, with 20 bases lying between them. CDR3 size: 16 residues. The CDR3 nucleotides read TGCGCCAGCAGTTCCCTGCGTTGGGGGGCTAACAATGAGCAGTTCTTC. The encoded protein is CASSSLRWGANNEQFF.

The gene calls are TRBV28 and TRBJ2-2; 7 bases align to TRBD1. CDR1 is MDHEN and CDR2 is SYDVKM in the germline V gene. J gave up 4 bases and V 9 bases, and 5 bases lay outside the gene matches. The CDR3 consists of 13 residues. Here the CDR3 reads CASSTGRTGELFF. The CDR3 region has the DNA TGTGCCAGTTCGACAGGGCGCACCGGGGAGCTGTTTTTT.